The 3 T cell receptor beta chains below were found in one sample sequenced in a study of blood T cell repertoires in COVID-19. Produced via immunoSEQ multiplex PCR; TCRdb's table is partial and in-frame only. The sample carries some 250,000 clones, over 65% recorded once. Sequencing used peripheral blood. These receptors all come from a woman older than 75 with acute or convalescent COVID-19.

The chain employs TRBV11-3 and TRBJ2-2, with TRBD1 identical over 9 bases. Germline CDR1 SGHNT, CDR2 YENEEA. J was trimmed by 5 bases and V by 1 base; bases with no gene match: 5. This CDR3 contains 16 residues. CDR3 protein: CASSLGRTGETGELFF. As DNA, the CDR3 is TGTGCCAGCAGCTTAGGAAGGACAGGGGAAACCGGGGAGCTGTTTTTT.

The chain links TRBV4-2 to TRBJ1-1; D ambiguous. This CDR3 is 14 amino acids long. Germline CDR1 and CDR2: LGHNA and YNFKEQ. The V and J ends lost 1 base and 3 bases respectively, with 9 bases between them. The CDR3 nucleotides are TGTGCCAGCAGCCAAGGAGCGGGGTACACTGAAGCTTTCTTT. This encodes CASSQGAGYTEAFF.

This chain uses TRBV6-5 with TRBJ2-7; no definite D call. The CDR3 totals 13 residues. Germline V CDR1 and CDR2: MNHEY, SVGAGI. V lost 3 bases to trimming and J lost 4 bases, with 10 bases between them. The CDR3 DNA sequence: TGTGCCAGCAGTTATATCGGTCAATACGAGCAGTACTTC. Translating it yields CASSYIGQYEQYF.